This is a list of T cell receptor beta chains from one sample in a study of blood T cells in healthy people across ages. MiXCR, run by TCRdb on the 5' RACE reads, gives a single entry per CDR3 protein. This sample has hundreds of thousands of distinct CDR3 sequences; 20% to 25% occur once, and the top ten carry around 3.4%. The sequencing sample was made of blood. All receptors come from a man between 65 and 79 years old in good health. The CDR3 runs from the conserved cysteine through the conserved F or W. A D gene is named only where the DNA matches it firmly.

j_gene,v_gene,d_gene,CDR3aa
TRBJ2-7,TRBV7-2,NA,CASSHGDSGSYEQYF
TRBJ2-3,TRBV5-1,NA,CASSLDLGGLGTDTQYF
TRBJ2-3,TRBV5-6,TRBD2,CASSLGSRSGAKDTQYF
TRBJ2-5,TRBV20-1,TRBD2,CSASPGLAGVGETQYF
TRBJ2-5,TRBV19,TRBD1,CASNSRGTRETQYF
TRBJ2-3,TRBV14,NA,CASSGPGGPTDTQYF
TRBJ1-6,TRBV10-3,TRBD1,CASGTEKYNSPLHF
NA,TRBV6-1,TRBD2,CASAEGPAGGQNEQFF
TRBJ1-5,TRBV4-3,NA,CASSLADGNQPQHF
TRBJ2-3,TRBV29-1,TRBD1,CSMTGRSLPDTQYF
TRBJ2-3,TRBV7-3,TRBD1,CASSGTGLSTDTQYF
TRBJ2-1,TRBV3-1,NA,CASSQARPTYNEQFF
TRBJ2-5,TRBV24-1,NA,CATSDSPTKGTQYF
TRBJ2-2,TRBV28,NA,CASSLPIQNTGELFF
TRBJ2-3,TRBV4-1,TRBD2,CASSQVIAGQDTQYF
TRBJ2-5,TRBV20-1,NA,CSAHSGSQETQYF
NA,TRBV2,NA,CASSENVGQGNEQFF
TRBJ2-5,TRBV12-3/TRBV12-4,NA,CASSNRFQETQYF
TRBJ2-1,TRBV10-1,TRBD2,CASSGTSGVSSYNEQFF
TRBJ1-1,TRBV14,NA,CASSPLAHFGTEAFF
TRBJ2-2,TRBV6-6,TRBD2,CASRVTSETGELFF
TRBJ2-1,TRBV7-9,NA,CASSPPGTYYNEQFF
TRBJ2-7,TRBV3-1,TRBD2,CASSSRLAGGAYEQYF
TRBJ2-1,TRBV5-1,NA,CASSSMGQNYNEQFF
TRBJ2-5,TRBV11-2,NA,CASRFRGGETQYF
NA,TRBV11-1,NA,CASSLVFGDTAEQYF
TRBJ1-1,TRBV29-1,TRBD1,CSVSGTGGPEAFF
NA,TRBV19,NA,CASSALQGLYEQYF
TRBJ2-5,TRBV27,NA,CASRTWTGQETQYF
TRBJ1-1,TRBV6-1,NA,CASSDSVPEAFF
TRBJ2-7,TRBV20-1,NA,CSARVGGLEQYF
TRBJ2-1,TRBV27,NA,CASNTGTKAYREQFF
TRBJ1-2,TRBV23-1,NA,CASSQSSRGPNYGYTF
TRBJ2-5,TRBV10-3,NA,CAISESKMQETQYF
TRBJ2-7,TRBV15,NA,CATSRGVTGDYERYF
NA,TRBV6-2/TRBV6-3,NA,CASSSGGHEQYF
TRBJ1-5,TRBV29-1,NA,CSIADRNLGNQPQHF
TRBJ2-5,TRBV9,NA,CASSVVSGKETQYF
TRBJ2-7,TRBV24-1,NA,CATFGQGENEQYF
TRBJ2-1,TRBV5-1,TRBD2,CASSSNGGGYNEQFF
TRBJ2-2,TRBV11-2,TRBD1,CASSPDRKNTGELFF
TRBJ1-2,TRBV12-3/TRBV12-4,TRBD1,CASSQTGGARNGYTF
TRBJ2-7,TRBV7-9,NA,CASSFRAGPYEQYF
TRBJ2-5,TRBV12-3/TRBV12-4,TRBD1,CASSSQQTGSLKETQYF
TRBJ2-3,TRBV4-3,TRBD2,CASSQDLVLAGTDTQYF
TRBJ2-6,TRBV7-3,TRBD1,CASSLTPGQGFGANVLTF
TRBJ2-5,TRBV6-2/TRBV6-3,TRBD2,CASGTGGLTNSQETQYF
TRBJ2-5,TRBV7-9,NA,CASSFTGTRGAQYF
TRBJ2-3,TRBV20-1,TRBD1,CSAMDRDTDTQYF
NA,TRBV24-1,TRBD1,CATSDSAQGSEQYF
TRBJ2-1,TRBV4-3,NA,CASSQGAGRGSGNEQFF
TRBJ2-3,TRBV4-3,TRBD2,CASSDPGLAGGPGTQYF
TRBJ2-3,TRBV3-1,NA,CASSQDPASTDTQYF